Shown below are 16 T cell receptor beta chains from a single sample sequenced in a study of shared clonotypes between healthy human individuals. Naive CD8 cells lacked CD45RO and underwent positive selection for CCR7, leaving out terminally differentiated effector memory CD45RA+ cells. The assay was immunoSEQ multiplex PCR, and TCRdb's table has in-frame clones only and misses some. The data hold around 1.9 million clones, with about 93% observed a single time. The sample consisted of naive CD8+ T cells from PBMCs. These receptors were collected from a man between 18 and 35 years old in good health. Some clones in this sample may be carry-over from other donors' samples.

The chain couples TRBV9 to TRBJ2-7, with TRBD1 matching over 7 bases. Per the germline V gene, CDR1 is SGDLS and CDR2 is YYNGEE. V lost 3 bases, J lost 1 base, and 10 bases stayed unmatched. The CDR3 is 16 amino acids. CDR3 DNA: TGTGCCAGCAGCGGCGGTCAACAGGGGACATCCTACGAGCAGTACTTC. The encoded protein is CASSGGQQGTSYEQYF.

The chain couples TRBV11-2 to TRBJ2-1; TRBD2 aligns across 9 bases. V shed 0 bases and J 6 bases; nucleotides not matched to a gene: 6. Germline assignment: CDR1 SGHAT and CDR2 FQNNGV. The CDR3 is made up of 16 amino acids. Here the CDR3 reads CASSLDRASGTNEQFF. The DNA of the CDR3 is TGTGCCAGCAGCTTAGATCGGGCTAGCGGGACCAATGAGCAGTTCTTC.

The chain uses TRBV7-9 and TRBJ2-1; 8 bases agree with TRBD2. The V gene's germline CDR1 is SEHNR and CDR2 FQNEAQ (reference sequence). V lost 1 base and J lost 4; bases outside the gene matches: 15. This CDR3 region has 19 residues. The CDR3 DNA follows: TGTGCCAGCAGCTTAGTCGGTGTTAGCGGGATAGGGGGGTACAATGAGCAGTTCTTC. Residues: CASSLVGVSGIGGYNEQFF.

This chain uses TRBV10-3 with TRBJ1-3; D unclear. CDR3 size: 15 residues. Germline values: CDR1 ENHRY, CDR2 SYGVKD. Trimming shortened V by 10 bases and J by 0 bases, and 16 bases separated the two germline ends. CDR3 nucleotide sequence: TGTGCCAGCAGCCTCTGGGATGTCTCTGGAAACACCATATATTTT. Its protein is CASSLWDVSGNTIYF.

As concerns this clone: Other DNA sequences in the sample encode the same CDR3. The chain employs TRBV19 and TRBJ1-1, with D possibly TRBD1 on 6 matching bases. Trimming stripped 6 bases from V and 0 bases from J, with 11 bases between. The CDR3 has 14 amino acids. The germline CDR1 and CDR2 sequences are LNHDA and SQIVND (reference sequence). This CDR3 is CASRDRAMNTEAFF. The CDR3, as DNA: TGTGCCAGTAGGGACAGAGCCATGAACACTGAAGCTTTCTTT.

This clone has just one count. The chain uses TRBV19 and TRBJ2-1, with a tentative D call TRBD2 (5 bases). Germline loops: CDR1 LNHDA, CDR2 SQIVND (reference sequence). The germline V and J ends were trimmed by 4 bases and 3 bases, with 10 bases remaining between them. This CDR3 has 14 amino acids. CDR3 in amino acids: CASSTIRDYNEQFF. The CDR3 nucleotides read TGTGCCAGTAGTACGATCCGGGACTACAATGAGCAGTTCTTC.

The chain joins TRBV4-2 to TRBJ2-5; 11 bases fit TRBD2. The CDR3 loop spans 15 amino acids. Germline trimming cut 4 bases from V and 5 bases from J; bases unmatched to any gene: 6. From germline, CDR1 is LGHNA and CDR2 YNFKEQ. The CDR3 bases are TGTGCCAGCAGCCTTAGCGGGAGGGAGGTGGAGACCCAGTACTTC. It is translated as CASSLSGREVETQYF.

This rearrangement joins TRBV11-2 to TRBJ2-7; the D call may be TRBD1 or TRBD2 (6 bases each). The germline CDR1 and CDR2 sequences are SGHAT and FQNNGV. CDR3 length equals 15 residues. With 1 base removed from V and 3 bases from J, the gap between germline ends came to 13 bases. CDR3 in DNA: TGTGCCAGCAGCTTAGGGAAGGGGGGCCTCTACGAGCAGTACTTC. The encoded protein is CASSLGKGGLYEQYF. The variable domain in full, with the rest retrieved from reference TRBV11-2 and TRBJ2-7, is EAGVAQSPRYKIIEKRQSVAFWCNPISGHATLYWYQQILGQGPKLLIQFQNNGVVDDSQLPKDRFSAERLKGVDSTLKIQPAKLEDSAVYLCASSLGKGGLYEQYFGPGTRLTVT.

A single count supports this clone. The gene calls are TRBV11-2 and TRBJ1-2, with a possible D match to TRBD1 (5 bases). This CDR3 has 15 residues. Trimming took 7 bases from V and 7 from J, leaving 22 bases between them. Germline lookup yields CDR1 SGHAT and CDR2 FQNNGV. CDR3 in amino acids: CASMGREEAAGGYTF. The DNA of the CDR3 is TGTGCCAGCATGGGCAGGGAGGAGGCCGCCGGTGGCTACACCTTC. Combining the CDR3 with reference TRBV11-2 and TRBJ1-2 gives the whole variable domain EAGVAQSPRYKIIEKRQSVAFWCNPISGHATLYWYQQILGQGPKLLIQFQNNGVVDDSQLPKDRFSAERLKGVDSTLKIQPAKLEDSAVYLCASMGREEAAGGYTFGSGTRLTVV.

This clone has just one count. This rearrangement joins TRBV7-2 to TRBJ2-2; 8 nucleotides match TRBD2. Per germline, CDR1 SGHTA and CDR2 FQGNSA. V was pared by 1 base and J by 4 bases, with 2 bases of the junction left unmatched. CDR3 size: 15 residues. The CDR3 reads CASSLGLAGTGELFF. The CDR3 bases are TGTGCCAGCAGCTTAGGGCTAGCGGGCACCGGGGAGCTGTTTTTT.

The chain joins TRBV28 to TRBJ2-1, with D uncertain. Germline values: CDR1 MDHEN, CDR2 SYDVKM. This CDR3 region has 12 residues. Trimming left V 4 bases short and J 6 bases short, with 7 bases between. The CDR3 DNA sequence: TGTGCCAGCAGTTCACTACTCAATGAGCAGTTCTTC. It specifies CASSSLLNEQFF.

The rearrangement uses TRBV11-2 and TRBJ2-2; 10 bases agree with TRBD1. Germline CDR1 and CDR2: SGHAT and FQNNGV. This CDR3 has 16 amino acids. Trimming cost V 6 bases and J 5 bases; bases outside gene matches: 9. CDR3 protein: CASSYHPGQGTGELFF. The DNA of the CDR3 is TGTGCCAGCAGTTATCATCCGGGACAGGGGACCGGGGAGCTGTTTTTT.

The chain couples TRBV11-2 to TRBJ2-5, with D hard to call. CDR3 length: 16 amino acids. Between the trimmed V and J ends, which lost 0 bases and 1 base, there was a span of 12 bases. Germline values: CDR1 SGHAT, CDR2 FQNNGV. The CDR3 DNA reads TGTGCCAGCAGCTTAGATGGCGGCGGCTCCCAAGAGACCCAGTACTTC. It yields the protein CASSLDGGGSQETQYF.

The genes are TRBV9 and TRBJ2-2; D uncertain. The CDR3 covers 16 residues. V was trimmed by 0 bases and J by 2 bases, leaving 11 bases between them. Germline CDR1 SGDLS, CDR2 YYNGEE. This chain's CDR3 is CASSVEDRVNTGELFF. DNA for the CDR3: TGTGCCAGCAGCGTAGAAGACCGAGTTAACACCGGGGAGCTGTTTTTT.

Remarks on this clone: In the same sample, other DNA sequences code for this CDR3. CDR3 sequence reads: CAWSVLVGTEAFF. DNA of the CDR3: TGTGCCTGGAGTGTACTGGTTGGGACTGAAGCTTTCTTT. This chain links TRBV30 with TRBJ1-1; D is ambiguous. Trimming shortened V by 0 bases and J by 5 bases, and 10 bases separated the two germline ends. The CDR3 consists of 13 residues. Germline CDR1 reads GTSNPN; CDR2 reads SVGIG (reference sequence).

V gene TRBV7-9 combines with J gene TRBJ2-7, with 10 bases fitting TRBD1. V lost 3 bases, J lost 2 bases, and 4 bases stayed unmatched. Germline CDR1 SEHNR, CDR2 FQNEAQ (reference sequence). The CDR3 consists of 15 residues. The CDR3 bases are TGTGCCAGCAGCTTTGGGACAGGGGACCCCTACGAGCAGTACTTC. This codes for CASSFGTGDPYEQYF. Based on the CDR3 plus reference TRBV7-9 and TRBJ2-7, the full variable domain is DTGVSQNPRHKITKRGQNVTFRCDPISEHNRLYWYRQTLGQGPEFLTYFQNEAQLEKSRLLSDRFSAERPKGSFSTLEIQRTEQGDSAMYLCASSFGTGDPYEQYFGPGTRLTVT.